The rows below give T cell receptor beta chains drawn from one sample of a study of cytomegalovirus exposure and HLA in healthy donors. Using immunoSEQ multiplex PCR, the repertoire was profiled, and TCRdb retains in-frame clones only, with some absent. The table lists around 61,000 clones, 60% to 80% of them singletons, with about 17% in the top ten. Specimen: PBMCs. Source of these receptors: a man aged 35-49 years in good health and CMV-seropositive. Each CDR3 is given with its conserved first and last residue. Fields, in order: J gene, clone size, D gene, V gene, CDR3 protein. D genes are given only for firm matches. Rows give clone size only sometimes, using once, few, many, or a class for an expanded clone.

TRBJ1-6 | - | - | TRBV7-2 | CASSLRPGVSSPLHF
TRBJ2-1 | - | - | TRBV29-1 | CSVEATLRSSYNEQFF
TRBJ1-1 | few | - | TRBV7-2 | CASSSQAQNTEAFF
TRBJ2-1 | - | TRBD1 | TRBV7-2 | CASSLQGVNEQFF
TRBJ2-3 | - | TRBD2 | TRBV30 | CALATSGSYTQYF
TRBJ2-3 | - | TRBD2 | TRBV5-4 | CASSPSGSTDTQYF
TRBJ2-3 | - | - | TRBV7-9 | CSSSPDWPSTDTQYF
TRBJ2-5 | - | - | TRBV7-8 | CASSNLGGGQETQYF
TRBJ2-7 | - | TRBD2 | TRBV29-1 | CSVESSGRKHEQYF
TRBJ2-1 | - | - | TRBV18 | CASSPGQLGYNEQFF
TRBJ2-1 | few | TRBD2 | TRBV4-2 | CASSQEGRGGQDEQFF
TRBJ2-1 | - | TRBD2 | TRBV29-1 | CSVAGTSGSKRNNEQFF
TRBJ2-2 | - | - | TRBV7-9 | CASSLGPGSGGELFF
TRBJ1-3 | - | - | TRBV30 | CAWRLSSGNTIYF
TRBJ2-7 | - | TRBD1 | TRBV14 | CASSRLPGTGIDEQYF